A selection of T cell receptor beta chains follows, all from one sample in a study of identical twins. TCRdb fed the 5' RACE reads into MiXCR, producing one record per CDR3 protein. The sample shows under 300,000 distinct CDR3 sequences, about an eighth of them seen only once. Sequencing was performed on memory (CD45RO+) T cells sorted from blood. All receptors come from a woman aged 18 to 35 in good health. Each CDR3 is given with its conserved first and last residue. The D gene is left open where the match is weak. Rows may omit the clone size; those that give it use once, few, many or a size class.

TRBJ2-2 - TRBD2 17 TRBV2 TGTGCCAGCAGGTCCCCATTAGCGGGGACTTACACCGGGGAGCTGTTTTTT CASRSPLAGTYTGELFF
TRBJ1-5 many TRBD1 18 TRBV11-2 TGTGCCAGCAGCTTCTACGGTTCGGGACAGGGGTTTAGTCAGCCCCAGCATTTT CASSFYGSGQGFSQPQHF
TRBJ2-3 - - 20 TRBV6-2/TRBV6-3 TGTGCCAGCAGTCCTGGACAGAGTAGCGGGTCTGTCCCTAGCACAGATACGCAGTATTTT CASSPGQSSGSVPSTDTQYF
TRBJ2-7 few TRBD1 14 TRBV20-1 TGCAGTGCTAGCTGGGGGACAGGGTCCTACGAGCAGTACTTC CSASWGTGSYEQYF
TRBJ2-7 - - 11 TRBV20-1 TGCAGTGCTAGGGATGGCTACGAGCAGTACTTC CSARDGYEQYF
TRBJ2-1 - - 16 TRBV14 TGTGCCAGCAGCCAAGGGGGCCGGGGGCGCTCGGATGAGCAGTTCTTC CASSQGGRGRSDEQFF
TRBJ2-5 - - 14 TRBV19 TGTGCCACCCCTCGCTCGGAGGGTGGAGAGACCCAGTACTTC CATPRSEGGETQYF
TRBJ1-2 - - 14 TRBV6-1 TGTGCCAGCAGTAAGGACGGAGGATACTATGGCTACACCTTC CASSKDGGYYGYTF
TRBJ2-7 - - 14 TRBV12-3/TRBV12-4 TGTGCCAGCAGTGGGACACTGAGCTCCTACGAGCAGTACTTC CASSGTLSSYEQYF
TRBJ2-3 - TRBD1 13 TRBV20-1 TGCAGTGCTCACGGGACAGGCACAGATACGCAGTATTTT CSAHGTGTDTQYF
TRBJ2-1 - - 14 TRBV11-3 TGTGCCAGCAGGGCGCGAAGGACTCACAATGAGCAGTTCTTC CASRARRTHNEQFF
TRBJ2-1 - TRBD2 14 TRBV7-6 TGTGCCTGCAGCTTACTAGCGGGAGCTCGAGAGCAGTTCTTC CACSLLAGAREQFF
TRBJ2-5 - - 13 TRBV4-2 TGTGCCAGCAGCCAAGAGTCGGAAGAGACCCAGTACTTC CASSQESEETQYF
TRBJ2-3 many TRBD1 15 TRBV20-1 TGCAGTGCTACCCCCGCAGGGGGCATAGGAGATACGCAGTATTTT CSATPAGGIGDTQYF
TRBJ2-1 - - 13 TRBV7-8 TGTGCCAGCAGCACGACTAGAAGAAATGAGCAGTTCTTC CASSTTRRNEQFF
TRBJ2-7 - TRBD2 17 TRBV5-1 TGCGCCAGCAGCTCCAACACACTAGCGGGGGTCTCCTACGAGCAGTACTTC CASSSNTLAGVSYEQYF
TRBJ1-6 many TRBD1 14 TRBV20-1 TGCAGTGCTCAGCCGGGACAGACAGATTCACCCCTCCACTTT CSAQPGQTDSPLHF
TRBJ2-3 - TRBD1 16 TRBV4-2 TGTGCCAGCAGCCAAGACCCAGGGGGCGGCACAGATACGCAGTATTTT CASSQDPGGGTDTQYF
TRBJ1-2 - - 15 TRBV7-2 TGTGCCAGCAGCCGCATTGTCACGGCAAACTATGGCTACACCTTC CASSRIVTANYGYTF
TRBJ1-1 many - 14 TRBV12-3/TRBV12-4 TGTGCCAGCAGTTTAGCCGGACAGCTGAAAGAAGCTTTCTTT CASSLAGQLKEAFF
TRBJ2-3 - - 15 TRBV7-2 TGTGCCAGCAGCCCTCAGGATTCGGGCACAGATACGCAGTATTTT CASSPQDSGTDTQYF
TRBJ2-5 - - 13 TRBV7-6 TGTGCCAGCAGCCCACTAGGTCCGGAGACCCAGTACTTC CASSPLGPETQYF
TRBJ1-4 few - 13 TRBV20-1 TGCAGTGCACCCGGCGCTGGTAACGAAAAACTGTTTTTT CSAPGAGNEKLFF
TRBJ2-3 - TRBD2 13 TRBV27 TGTGCCAGCAAGCGGGAGCCGACAGATACGCAGTATTTT CASKREPTDTQYF
TRBJ2-2 - TRBD2 17 TRBV6-1 TGTGCCAGCAGGAGCGGGGGGAGTCTAATAGTAACCGGGGAGCTGTTTTTT CASRSGGSLIVTGELFF
TRBJ2-1 many TRBD2 17 TRBV6-2/TRBV6-3 TGTGCCAGCAGTTACTCGACGGTAATACTAGCGGGAGGGAAGCAGTTCTTC CASSYSTVILAGGKQFF
TRBJ2-2 - TRBD2 14 TRBV12-3/TRBV12-4 TGTGCCAGCAGTCGGGAGGGCAACACCGGGGAGCTGTTTTTT CASSREGNTGELFF
TRBJ2-3 few - 13 TRBV20-1 TGCAGTTTAAGCAGGATATTAACAGATACGCAGTATTTT CSLSRILTDTQYF
TRBJ2-7 many - 14 TRBV7-3 TGTGCCAGCAGCCTCAGTGGAGGGTTGAGCGAGCAGTACTTC CASSLSGGLSEQYF
TRBJ1-2 many TRBD1 14 TRBV12-3/TRBV12-4 TGTGCCAGCAGTCGCCGAACAGGGGACTATGGCTACACCTTC CASSRRTGDYGYTF
TRBJ2-2 - - 16 TRBV7-2 TGTGCCAGCAGCCCACGCGGGAATGGGCTGTCTGGGGAGCTGTTTTTT CASSPRGNGLSGELFF
TRBJ1-5 few - 14 TRBV19 TGTGCCAGTAGTAGGGGGTCGGGGGACCAGCCCCAGCATTTT CASSRGSGDQPQHF
TRBJ2-1 few TRBD2 16 TRBV5-6 TGTGCCAGCAGCACTTACACGGGACTATCCTTTAGAGGGCAGTTCTTC CASSTYTGLSFRGQFF
TRBJ2-7 - - 13 TRBV20-1 TGCAGTGCTTCCTTGGGACCAGTCTACGAGCAGTACTTC CSASLGPVYEQYF
TRBJ2-7 few - 15 TRBV7-6 TGTGCCAGCAGCTTAGGTCCGGGGGATAGTAACGAGCAGTACTTC CASSLGPGDSNEQYF
TRBJ1-1 many - 13 TRBV12-3/TRBV12-4 TGTGCCAGCGGTCGCCTTCGGGAGACTGAAGCTTTCTTT CASGRLRETEAFF
TRBJ2-2 many TRBD2 18 TRBV12-3/TRBV12-4 TGTGCCAGCAGCTTCTCCCCCTCTAGCGGGAGGGGTACCGGGGAGCTGTTTTTT CASSFSPSSGRGTGELFF
TRBJ2-1 few TRBD1 16 TRBV5-1 TGCGCCAGCAGCTTGGAAGGGACAGGGTCCTACAATGAGCAGTTCTTC CASSLEGTGSYNEQFF
TRBJ2-1 few TRBD2 15 TRBV12-3/TRBV12-4 TGTGCCAGCAGATATCTAGCGGGAGTGCTCAATGAGCAGTTCTTC CASRYLAGVLNEQFF
TRBJ2-2 few TRBD2 17 TRBV7-8 TGTGCCAGCAGACCTCTTCGCGGGGGGGAACGTACCGGGGAGCTGTTTTTT CASRPLRGGERTGELFF